The subject of this entry is one T cell receptor (beta chain). Its antigen specificity is not known. The input lacks base qualities; no much larger clone sits a single base away. The donors were included in the validation cohort of approximately 120 subjects, a group kept apart from the approximately 700-subject first cohort. The CDR3 starts with the cysteine, ends with the phenylalanine, and has 20 residues. Just CDR3 DNA is preserved here, 60 bases in frame from base 1. V trim: 1 base; J trim: 2 bases; unmatched bases: 14. As encoded in the germline V gene, CDR1 is SGHRS while CDR2 is YFSETQ. These data are taken from a study of cytomegalovirus exposure and HLA in healthy donors (dated by TCRdb to the late 2010s). General notes on the study: According to a later analysis, the roughly 120 validation repertoires were produced on the same platform as the approximately 600 repertoires of the first cohort. The study aimed to test whether cataloging public T cell receptors could reveal signatures of past pathogen exposure. Besides the first cohort of hundreds of subjects, a separate validation cohort made up of 120 or so different subjects was used. High-throughput TCR immunosequencing, statistical association of individual TCRs with disease status, and machine learning were combined to predict cytomegalovirus infection status.

The investigation overall reported the following: A total of 150 or so TCR beta chains were listed by the study as associated with cytomegalovirus. The authors suggested that the approach could potentially be generalized to other disease states and immunological phenotypes. The classifier was reported to diagnose cytomegalovirus status with high specificity and sensitivity in both the original cohort and the validation cohort. A later analysis found that TCRs clustered in the first cohort also tended to co-occur in the 120 validation repertoires, with 94% of cluster scores above 0. Three of the identified cytomegalovirus-associated TCR beta chains were confirmed in vitro to be specific for cytomegalovirus antigens. While some public TCRs were present in many individuals, most TCR sequences turned up only very rarely across donors. The validation cohort had no HLA typing available for a later analysis, so co-occurrence within that cohort was assessed over all 120 repertoires.

Library prep was done by the immunoSEQ multiplex PCR assay. In the original analysis: A statistical classification framework was developed to diagnose cytomegalovirus status using the catalog of TCR beta chain sequences. TCRdb stores this immuneACCESS table with in-frame sequences only. Part of the clones is absent; in the studies checked, under half of the shortfall reflects unresolved V genes, and no reason is known for the rest. From that table come the V and J calls and clone size; the DNA was used to work out D and trimming. The sample table lists roughly 250,000 clones, approximately 86% of them with a count of one. The ten biggest clones cover over 0.95% of the sample.

The sequencing input was PBMCs. This clonotype was sampled from a woman in her twenties or thirties in good health and CMV-seropositive. The chain joins TRBV5-1 to TRBJ2-5; 13 bases in the junction line up with TRBD2. The CDR3 corresponds to CASSLPWQETSGRLQETQYF. The sequenced DNA: TGCGCCAGCAGCTTGCCCTGGCAGGAGACTAGCGGGAGGCTTCAAGAGACCCAGTACTTC.